This passage covers 26 T cell receptor beta chains from one sample sequenced in a study of a mutant IDH1 vaccine in newly diagnosed glioma. The antigens of these receptors remain unknown. Produced via immunoSEQ multiplex PCR; TCRdb's table is partial and in-frame only. This table holds around 46,000 clones, approximately 78% found once. Time point here: week 5, during vaccination. Every vaccination contained 300 ug of the mutant IDH1 20-mer peptide and was paired with topical imiquimod. The input for sequencing was PBMCs, taken from a glioma patient whose treatment included an IDH1 peptide vaccine. The receptors stem from a middle-aged man with glioma.

This clone was found once. The chain combines TRBV4-3 with TRBJ1-2; D possibly corresponds to TRBD1 (5 bases). Trimming cost V 0 bases and J 7 bases, with 18 bases left between them. The CDR3 covers 16 residues. Germline values: CDR1 LGHNA, CDR2 YSLEER. The CDR3 coding sequence is TGCGCCAGCAGCCAAGAAAAAGCAGTACAGGACCCTGGCTACACCTTC. Translated: CASSQEKAVQDPGYTF.

The chain is built from TRBV6-5 and TRBJ2-3, with D possibly TRBD2 on 5 matching bases. CDR3 length: 12 residues. V lost 10 bases and J 3 bases, leaving 11 bases between the germline ends. The V gene's germline CDR1 is MNHEY and CDR2 SVGAGI. CDR3 in amino acids: CATKRGTDTQYF. The CDR3, as DNA: TGTGCCACCAAACGGGGTACAGATACGCAGTATTTT.

The chain employs TRBV4-3 and TRBJ1-1, with a possible D match to TRBD1 (5 bases). Per the germline V gene, CDR1 is LGHNA and CDR2 is YSLEER. Trimming pared 0 bases from V and 4 bases from J, leaving 12 bases between. This CDR3 contains 15 residues. CDR3 bases: TGCGCCAGCAGCCAAGATGCGGGGGGGGGCACTGAAGCTTTCTTT. Its translation: CASSQDAGGGTEAFF.

V is TRBV20-1 and J is TRBJ2-1; D gene unclear. This CDR3 has 11 amino acids. Per germline, CDR1 DFQATT and CDR2 SNEGSKA (reference sequence). V lost 3 bases and J 5 bases, leaving 5 bases between the germline ends. Here the CDR3 reads CSASRNNEQFF. The DNA for the CDR3 is TGCAGTGCTAGCAGGAACAATGAGCAGTTCTTC.

V usage is TRBV27 and J usage is TRBJ2-1, with 10 positions matching TRBD2. The germline CDR1 and CDR2 sequences are MNHEY and SMNVEV (reference sequence). CDR3 length: 15 residues. After removal of 5 bases from V and 3 bases from J, the junction contained 4 bases not matched to a gene. The chain's CDR3 is CASSLAGARYNEQFF. The CDR3 DNA reads as TGTGCCAGCAGTCTAGCGGGGGCCCGCTACAATGAGCAGTTCTTC.

The chain employs TRBV7-8 and TRBJ2-5; TRBD1 might be the D (5 bases). CDR1 SGHVS and CDR2 FQNEAQ come from the germline V gene. This CDR3 has 14 residues. V was trimmed by 5 bases and J by 4 bases, leaving 14 bases between them. The CDR3 nucleotides read TGTGCCAGCAGCCCCCTTAGGGGCGGAGAGACCCAGTACTTC. The encoded protein is CASSPLRGGETQYF.

This chain links TRBV6-5 with TRBJ1-2; a possible D gene is TRBD1 (6 bases). Per germline, CDR1 MNHEY and CDR2 SVGAGI. This CDR3 has 14 residues. V lost 2 bases and J 8 bases, leaving 15 bases between the germline ends. In nucleotides, the CDR3 is TGTGCCAGCAGTTACCATACAGGGAATTGGGGCTACACCTTC. This translates into CASSYHTGNWGYTF.

The genes are TRBV7-9 and TRBJ2-1, with 7 bases identical to TRBD1. This CDR3 contains 14 residues. CDR1 is SEHNR and CDR2 is FQNEAQ in the germline V gene (reference sequence). V lost 1 base and J lost 9; bases outside the gene matches: 6. In DNA form, the CDR3 reads TGTGCCAGCAGCTTAGAAGGGGGCGGTGGTGAGCAGTTCTTC. Translation gives CASSLEGGGGEQFF.

The rearrangement joins TRBV30 to TRBJ1-1, with 7 nucleotides matching TRBD1. Per the germline V gene, CDR1 is GTSNPN and CDR2 is SVGIG (reference sequence). Trimming took 5 bases from V and 7 from J; bases not matched to a gene: 7. There are 12 residues in the CDR3. The CDR3 nucleotides are TGTGCCTGGTCGACAGGGAAGGGTGAAGCTTTCTTT. Its translation: CAWSTGKGEAFF.

The rearrangement uses TRBV6-1 and TRBJ2-5, with 8 positions matching TRBD2. Germline loops: CDR1 MNHNS, CDR2 SASEGT. The CDR3 has 12 residues. The trim removed 4 bases at V and 5 bases at J, leaving 0 bases unmatched. The chain's CDR3 is CASSGLAETQYF. CDR3 nucleotide sequence: TGTGCCAGCAGTGGACTAGCGGAGACCCAGTACTTC.

The chain uses TRBV30 and TRBJ1-5; 10 bases match TRBD1. This CDR3 has 14 amino acids. V shed 2 bases, J shed 6 bases, and the junction held 4 bases outside the gene matches. Germline V gives CDR1 GTSNPN, CDR2 SVGIG (reference sequence). For the CDR3, the DNA is TGTGCCTGGAGTTCGGGACAGGGGAGTCAGCCCCAGCATTTT. Residues: CAWSSGQGSQPQHF.

The CDR3 DNA follows: TGTGCCAGCAGTTCCGGGGGCAATCGGTACTTC. Its translation: CASSSGGNRYF. The chain uses TRBV6-5 and TRBJ2-7; the D call may be TRBD1 or TRBD2 (6 bases each). This CDR3 is built from 11 residues. Per the germline V gene, CDR1 is MNHEY and CDR2 is SVGAGI. Trimming stripped 4 bases from V and 12 bases from J, with 13 bases between.

V and J are TRBV19 and TRBJ1-6; 9 bases map to TRBD1. CDR1 and CDR2 (germline): LNHDA, SQIVND (reference sequence). The CDR3 has 13 residues. With V trimmed by 5 bases and J by 7 bases, 0 bases remained unmatched. The CDR3: CASSGTGNSPLHF. The CDR3 DNA reads TGTGCCAGTAGTGGGACAGGGAATTCACCCCTCCACTTT.

The rearrangement uses TRBV6-5 and TRBJ2-7, with 7 bases fitting TRBD1. Germline CDR1 is MNHEY and CDR2 is SVGAGI. This CDR3 comprises 15 residues. The J segment lost 3 bases and the V segment lost 5 bases, leaving 10 bases of the junction unmatched. The CDR3 sequence: CASSQQGLPFYEQYF. The CDR3 DNA reads TGTGCCAGCAGTCAACAGGGGCTACCCTTCTACGAGCAGTACTTC.

The chain links TRBV7-8 to TRBJ1-1, with D possibly being TRBD1 (6 bases). Germline V gene data show CDR1 as SGHVS and CDR2 as FQNEAQ. Trimming left V 8 bases short and J 5 bases short, with 18 bases between. CDR3 length: 14 residues. The CDR3 DNA follows: TGTGCCAGCGGGACGTTAAGACAGGTTACTGAAGCTTTCTTT. Amino acids: CASGTLRQVTEAFF.

The chain employs TRBV5-1 and TRBJ2-1; D unclear. Germline CDR1 reads SGHRS; CDR2 reads YFSETQ. V dropped 2 bases and J dropped 0 bases, with 18 bases sitting between them. The CDR3 length is 18 residues. The CDR3 region is CASSLYPSGPSSYNEQFF. As DNA, the CDR3 is TGCGCCAGCAGCTTATACCCTAGTGGCCCGAGCTCCTACAATGAGCAGTTCTTC.

The chain couples TRBV18 to TRBJ1-3, with TRBD1 identical over 8 bases. From germline, CDR1 is KGHSH and CDR2 LQKENI. CDR3 length equals 16 residues. The V segment lost 3 bases and the J segment 0 bases; nucleotides outside the gene matches: 4. The CDR3 reads CASSPRDRISGNTIYF. CDR3 DNA sequence: TGTGCCAGCTCACCGAGGGACAGGATCTCTGGAAACACCATATATTTT.

This chain uses TRBV6-6 with TRBJ1-1; D unresolved. The length of the CDR3 is 14 residues. Germline-derived CDR1 and CDR2 are MNHNY and SVGAGI (reference sequence). With 7 bases removed from V and 6 bases from J, the gap between germline ends came to 18 bases. CDR3: CASTLAGSTAEAFF. CDR3 DNA: TGTGCCAGCACCCTAGCGGGTTCAACTGCTGAAGCTTTCTTT.

This chain connects TRBV29-1 to TRBJ2-5; no firm D call. Germline-derived CDR1 and CDR2 are SQVTM and ANQGSEA. The germline V and J ends were trimmed by 7 bases and 2 bases, with 8 bases remaining between them. The length of the CDR3 is 11 residues. The CDR3: CSGLRQETQYF. CDR3 nucleotide sequence: TGCAGCGGGTTGCGGCAAGAGACCCAGTACTTC. Together with reference TRBV29-1 and TRBJ2-5, the CDR3 gives the full variable domain: SAVISQKPSRDICQRGTSLTIQCQVDSQVTMMFWYRQQPGQSLTLIATANQGSEATYESGFVIDKFPISRPNLTFSTLTVSNMSPEDSSIYLCSGLRQETQYFGPGTRLLVL.

This chain uses TRBV5-6 with TRBJ1-5; D gene unclear. This CDR3 is built from 14 residues. V was clipped by 0 bases and J by 1 base, with 5 bases between them. Germline values: CDR1 SGHDT, CDR2 YYEEEE. The CDR3 loop reads CASSLGQSNQPQHF. In DNA form, the CDR3 reads TGTGCCAGCAGCTTGGGGCAGAGCAATCAGCCCCAGCATTTT.

This clone was picked up a small number of times. This chain uses TRBV2 with TRBJ1-2, with D hard to call. The V gene's germline CDR1 is SNHLY and CDR2 FYNNEI. The CDR3 contains 11 residues. Deletions cut 1 base from V and 6 bases from J, with 3 bases between. CDR3 sequence reads: CASSEVDGYTF. The CDR3 nucleotides read TGTGCCAGCAGTGAAGTGGATGGCTACACCTTC.

The gene calls are TRBV4-3 and TRBJ2-1; TRBD1 is a possible D gene (6 bases). The CDR3 loop spans 13 amino acids. The germline CDR1 and CDR2 sequences are LGHNA and YSLEER. Trimming removed 3 bases at V and 10 bases at J, with 13 bases between. In nucleotides, the CDR3 is TGCGCCAGCAGCCAGGAGAGAAGGGGGGAGCAGTTCTTC. It codes for CASSQERRGEQFF.

The rearrangement links TRBV2 to TRBJ2-5, with D perhaps TRBD1 (6 bases). CDR1 is SNHLY and CDR2 is FYNNEI in the germline V gene. Trimming removed 8 bases at V and 2 bases at J, with 12 bases between. The length of the CDR3 is 13 residues. CDR3 nucleotide sequence: TGTGCCAGCGGCTTCCAGGGGCAAGAGACCCAGTACTTC. Translated: CASGFQGQETQYF.

V and J are TRBV7-2 and TRBJ2-4; 10 bases match TRBD2. With V trimmed by 5 bases and J by 5 bases, 3 bases remained unmatched. In germline, CDR1 is SGHTA, CDR2 FQGNSA. The CDR3 totals 14 residues. CDR3 in DNA: TGTGCCAGCAGCACAGGACTAGCGGAAAACATTCAGTACTTC. It encodes CASSTGLAENIQYF.

The rearrangement uses TRBV2 and TRBJ1-4, with D hard to call. Trimming cost V 4 bases and J 8 bases, with 14 bases left between them. This CDR3 comprises 14 residues. From germline, CDR1 is SNHLY and CDR2 FYNNEI. This CDR3 reads CASSASNAVEKLFF. The CDR3 DNA reads as TGTGCCAGCAGTGCCAGTAATGCTGTGGAAAAACTGTTTTTT.

The gene calls are TRBV6-1 and TRBJ1-4; D ambiguous. Deletions cut 1 base from V and 5 bases from J, with 11 bases between. The CDR3 is 15 residues long. The germline CDR1 and CDR2 sequences are MNHNS and SASEGT. CDR3 region: CASSEEGRWNEKLFF. In DNA form, the CDR3 reads TGTGCCAGCAGTGAAGAAGGCCGGTGGAATGAAAAACTGTTTTTT.